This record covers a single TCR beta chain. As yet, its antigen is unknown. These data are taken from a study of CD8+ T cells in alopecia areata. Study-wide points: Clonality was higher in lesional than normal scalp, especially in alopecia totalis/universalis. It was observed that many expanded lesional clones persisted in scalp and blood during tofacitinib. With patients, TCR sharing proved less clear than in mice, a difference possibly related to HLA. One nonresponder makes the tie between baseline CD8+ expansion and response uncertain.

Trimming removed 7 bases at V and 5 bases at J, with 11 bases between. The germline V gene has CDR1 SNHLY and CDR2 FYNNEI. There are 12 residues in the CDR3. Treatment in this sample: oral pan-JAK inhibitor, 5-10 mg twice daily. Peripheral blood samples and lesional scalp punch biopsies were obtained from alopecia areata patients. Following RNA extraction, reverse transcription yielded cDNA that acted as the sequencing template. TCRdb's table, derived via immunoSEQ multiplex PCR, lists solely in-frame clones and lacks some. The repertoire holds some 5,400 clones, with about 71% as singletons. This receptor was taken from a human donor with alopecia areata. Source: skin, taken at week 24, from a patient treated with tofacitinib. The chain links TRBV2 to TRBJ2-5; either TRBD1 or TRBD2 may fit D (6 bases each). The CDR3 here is CASNRRGETQYF. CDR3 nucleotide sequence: TGTGCCAGCAACCGGAGGGGGGAGACCCAGTACTTC.